What follows are 32 T cell receptor beta chains derived from one specimen sequenced in a study of CD8 T cells in Susac syndrome. Random hexamers primed reverse transcription of about 0.5 to 1 ug RNA. TCRdb reprocessed the immunoSEQ multiplex PCR reads via MiXCR and lists one record per CDR3 protein. The data contain some 95,000 distinct CDR3 sequences, roughly 91% of them singletons. The sample comprised CD8+ T cells from PBMCs. The receptors originated from a human donor in good health.

The chain uses TRBV7-9 and TRBJ1-2, with a possible D match to TRBD1 (6 bases). V lost 0 bases and J lost 8, with 13 bases in between. Germline values: CDR1 SEHNR, CDR2 FQNEAQ (reference sequence). The CDR3 consists of 14 residues. The CDR3 nucleotides are TGTGCCAGCAGCTTAGCTCTGGGGGCAGAAGGCTACACCTTC. Translation: CASSLALGAEGYTF.

The chain combines TRBV29-1 with TRBJ2-3; D ambiguous. CDR1 is SQVTM, CDR2 ANQGSEA, per germline. The CDR3 runs 13 residues. V dropped 0 bases and J dropped 4 bases, with 8 bases sitting between them. The CDR3 reads CSVEEKVPDTQYF. CDR3 sequence (DNA): TGCAGCGTTGAAGAGAAGGTACCAGATACGCAGTATTTT.

V is TRBV20-1 and J is TRBJ1-2, with D possibly matching TRBD1 (5 bases). CDR1 is DFQATT and CDR2 is SNEGSKA in the germline V gene (reference sequence). This CDR3 comprises 14 residues. The ends were cut back, 2 bases at V and 0 bases at J, with 10 bases in the middle. CDR3 sequence: CSARSRDSNYGYTF. The CDR3 coding sequence is TGCAGTGCTAGATCCCGGGACTCTAACTATGGCTACACCTTC.

V and J are TRBV14 and TRBJ2-7, with 10 bases lining up with TRBD1. Per germline, CDR1 SGHDN and CDR2 FVKESK. Trimming at V came to 7 bases and at J to 5 bases, leaving 8 bases not matched to a gene. This CDR3 comprises 14 residues. Here the CDR3 reads CASTPGQGYHEQYF. In DNA, the CDR3 is TGTGCCAGCACTCCGGGACAGGGGTACCACGAGCAGTACTTC.

The chain is built from TRBV9 and TRBJ2-3, with TRBD1 matching 8 bases. Looked up from germline, CDR1 is SGDLS and CDR2 is YYNGEE. Trimming at V came to 0 bases and at J to 4 bases, leaving 7 bases not matched to a gene. This CDR3 region has 16 residues. The DNA of the CDR3 is TGTGCCAGCAGCGTAGCTAGTACAGGGGGGCCAGATACGCAGTATTTT. Protein sequence: CASSVASTGGPDTQYF. The full variable domain, its missing parts supplied by reference TRBV9 and TRBJ2-3, is DSGVTQTPKHLITATGQRVTLRCSPRSGDLSVYWYQQSLDQGLQFLIQYYNGEERAKGNILERFSAQQFPDLHSELNLSSLELGDSALYFCASSVASTGGPDTQYFGPGTRLTVL.

The V gene is TRBV3-1, the J gene TRBJ2-2; 10 nucleotides line up with TRBD2. This CDR3 is 15 amino acids long. V was clipped by 4 bases and J by 7 bases; unmatched bases: 6. Germline CDR1 is LGHDT and CDR2 is YNNKEL (reference sequence). CDR3 sequence (DNA): TGTGCCAGCAGCCCCAGCGGGGGGGCGGTCGGGGAGCTGTTTTTT. It is translated as CASSPSGGAVGELFF.

Here the CDR3 reads CASTDRGGAYEQYF. The CDR3 nucleotides are TGTGCCAGCACCGATCGAGGGGGGGCCTACGAGCAGTACTTC. This chain links TRBV2 with TRBJ2-7, with a tentative D call TRBD2 (7 bases). V was trimmed by 7 bases and J by 2 bases, leaving 15 bases between them. This CDR3 has 14 residues. Looked up from germline, CDR1 is SNHLY and CDR2 is FYNNEI. The whole variable domain, remainder taken from reference TRBV2 and TRBJ2-7, is EPEVTQTPSHQVTQMGQEVILRCVPISNHLYFYWYRQILGQKVEFLVSFYNNEISEKSEIFDDQFSVERPDGSNFTLKIRSTKLEDSAMYFCASTDRGGAYEQYFGPGTRLTVT.

The CDR3 here is CASGPGDSSNQPQHF. As DNA, the CDR3 is TGTGCTAGTGGGCCCGGGGACAGTAGCAATCAGCCCCAGCATTTT. This rearrangement joins TRBV12-5 to TRBJ1-5, with 7 bases fitting TRBD1. Germline CDR1 reads LGHNT; CDR2 reads FRNRAP. The CDR3 has 15 amino acids. With V trimmed by 6 bases and J by 0 bases, 5 bases remained unmatched.

V is TRBV18 and J is TRBJ2-3; TRBD2 might be the D (5 bases). V gave up 6 bases and J gave up 0 bases, with 13 bases separating them. The CDR3 length is 15 residues. Germline CDR1 reads KGHSH; CDR2 reads LQKENI. The CDR3 reads CASSPPGTSTDTQYF. For the CDR3, the DNA is TGTGCCAGCTCCCCCCCGGGAACTAGCACAGATACGCAGTATTTT. The whole variable domain, remainder taken from reference TRBV18 and TRBJ2-3, is NAGVMQNPRHLVRRRGQEARLRCSPMKGHSHVYWYRQLPEEGLKFMVYLQKENIIDESGMPKERFSAEFPKEGPSILRIQQVVRGDSAAYFCASSPPGTSTDTQYFGPGTRLTVL.

The V and J genes are TRBV12-3 or TRBV12-4 and TRBJ2-2; TRBD1 agrees at 11 bases. The CDR3 runs to 16 residues. The J segment lost 4 bases and the V segment lost 5 bases, leaving 6 bases of the junction unmatched. The CDR3 sequence: CASSHPGQGGTGELFF. In DNA form, the CDR3 reads TGTGCCAGCAGTCACCCGGGACAGGGGGGCACCGGGGAGCTGTTTTTT.

The V and J genes are TRBV5-6 and TRBJ2-1; no clear D. The CDR3 sequence is 15 residues long. Deletions cut 0 bases from V and 5 bases from J, with 12 bases between. Germline V CDR1 and CDR2: SGHDT, YYEEEE. The CDR3 region has the DNA TGTGCCAGCAGCTTGGCCTTCTTGGAAAACAATGAGCAGTTCTTC. The encoded protein is CASSLAFLENNEQFF.

This clonotype was seen once. The CDR3: CASSSEGWQPQHF. CDR3 DNA: TGTGCCAGCAGTAGCGAGGGCTGGCAGCCCCAGCATTTT. The chain links TRBV6-2 or TRBV6-3 to TRBJ1-5; no reliable D call. Trimming left V 5 bases short and J 7 bases short, with 12 bases between. CDR1 and CDR2 from the germline V gene are MNHEY and SVGEGT. The CDR3 loop spans 13 amino acids.

The rearrangement uses TRBV2 and TRBJ2-3; D remains unclear. Trimming stripped 4 bases from V and 1 base from J, with 6 bases between. This CDR3 spans 13 amino acids. Germline lookup yields CDR1 SNHLY and CDR2 FYNNEI. The CDR3 reads CASSGYGTDTQYF. The CDR3 nucleotides are TGTGCCAGCAGTGGGTATGGCACAGATACGCAGTATTTT.

This sequence joins TRBV24-1 and TRBJ2-1, with D possibly being TRBD1 (5 bases). From germline, CDR1 is KGHDR and CDR2 SFDVKD. CDR3 length: 14 amino acids. Trimming removed 4 bases at V and 8 bases at J, with 14 bases between. The CDR3 DNA follows: TGTGCCACCAGTGACCACGGACACGACGATGAGCAGTTCTTC. It specifies CATSDHGHDDEQFF.

The chain couples TRBV6-5 to TRBJ1-1; a possible D gene is TRBD1 (6 bases). Per germline, CDR1 MNHEY and CDR2 SVGAGI. The CDR3 is made up of 15 amino acids. Trimming took 0 bases from V and 6 from J, leaving 14 bases between them. CDR3 in amino acids: CASSYSGTGGPEAFF. The CDR3 DNA reads TGTGCCAGCAGTTACTCGGGGACGGGGGGCCCTGAAGCTTTCTTT.

The chain recombines TRBV12-3 or TRBV12-4 with TRBJ1-4; no firm D call. V was trimmed by 3 bases and J by 0 bases, leaving 8 bases between them. There are 15 residues in the CDR3. CDR3 in amino acids: CASSFGPATNEKLFF. In nucleotides, the CDR3 is TGTGCCAGCAGTTTCGGGCCAGCAACTAATGAAAAACTGTTTTTT.

The chain combines TRBV29-1 with TRBJ2-7; no clear D gene. The germline CDR1 and CDR2 sequences are SQVTM and ANQGSEA. Trimming left V 2 bases short and J 3 bases short, with 8 bases between. The CDR3 runs to 12 residues. This CDR3 reads CSVEWESYEQYF. In nucleotides, the CDR3 is TGCAGCGTTGAATGGGAAAGCTACGAGCAGTACTTC.

The V gene is TRBV12-5, the J gene TRBJ2-3, with D perhaps TRBD1 or TRBD2 (6 bases each). Looked up from germline, CDR1 is LGHNT and CDR2 is FRNRAP. The CDR3 spans 13 residues. The CDR3 region is CSGRGDGADTQYF. The CDR3, as DNA: TGTTCAGGAAGGGGGGACGGCGCAGATACGCAGTATTTT.

This clonotype was detected only once. V gene TRBV4-2 combines with J gene TRBJ2-1; D might be TRBD2 (5 bases). The germline CDR1 and CDR2 sequences are LGHNA and YNFKEQ. The CDR3 runs to 12 residues. V shed 1 base and J shed 7 bases, with 5 bases lying between them. The CDR3 region is CASSQAGNEQFF. For the CDR3, the DNA is TGTGCCAGCAGCCAAGCGGGGAATGAGCAGTTCTTC.

This clonotype was detected once. The chain joins TRBV15 to TRBJ1-5; D possibly corresponds to TRBD1 (5 bases). V was pared by 1 base and J by 8 bases, with 15 bases between. CDR3 length equals 15 residues. The V gene's germline CDR1 is LNHNV and CDR2 YYDKDF (reference sequence). Here the CDR3 reads CATSRVLGGTEPQHF. DNA for the CDR3: TGTGCCACCAGCAGAGTGTTGGGAGGGACGGAGCCCCAGCATTTT.

The chain links TRBV19 to TRBJ2-5; 12 nucleotides match TRBD2. V shed 6 bases, J shed 4 bases, and the junction held 3 bases outside the gene matches. The length of the CDR3 is 14 residues. Germline values: CDR1 LNHDA, CDR2 SQIVND (reference sequence). The chain's CDR3 is CASSRTSGVETQYF. CDR3 DNA: TGTGCCAGTAGCCGGACTAGCGGGGTAGAGACCCAGTACTTC.

The rearrangement joins TRBV5-6 to TRBJ1-1; D is ambiguous. V was clipped by 1 base and J by 3 bases, with 13 bases between them. The CDR3 runs to 15 residues. The germline V gene has CDR1 SGHDT and CDR2 YYEEEE. The CDR3: CASSLPTFGYTEAFF. The CDR3 DNA follows: TGTGCCAGCAGCTTGCCCACATTTGGGTACACTGAAGCTTTCTTT.

The chain has TRBV20-1 and TRBJ1-2; 8 positions match TRBD1. V was pared by 3 bases and J by 7 bases, with 13 bases of the junction left unmatched. The CDR3 has 15 residues. The germline V gene encodes CDR1 DFQATT and CDR2 SNEGSKA (reference sequence). DNA for the CDR3: TGCAGTGCTAGTGTGATGGTTGCAGGGGGCTCTGGCTACACCTTC. This encodes CSASVMVAGGSGYTF.

This clonotype turned up a few times. V gene TRBV19 combines with J gene TRBJ2-5, with D perhaps given as TRBD1 or TRBD2 (5 bases each). V was trimmed by 8 bases and J by 7 bases, leaving 20 bases between them. The CDR3 extends over 14 amino acids. CDR1 and CDR2 (germline): LNHDA, SQIVND (reference sequence). DNA for the CDR3: TGTGCCAGTGCACCGGGACCTCGATCGGGGACCCAGTACTTC. Its translation is CASAPGPRSGTQYF.

The chain employs TRBV14 and TRBJ1-1; D is unresolved. V dropped 4 bases and J dropped 1 base, with 10 bases sitting between them. The CDR3 runs to 14 residues. Germline V gene data show CDR1 as SGHDN and CDR2 as FVKESK. CDR3 nucleotides: TGTGCCAGCAGCCCTAGACGCACGAACACTGAAGCTTTCTTT. Its translation is CASSPRRTNTEAFF.

The J gene is TRBJ2-3, the V gene TRBV7-6, with 10 bases that match TRBD2. Per germline, CDR1 SGHVS and CDR2 FNYEAQ. V was clipped by 1 base and J by 3 bases; unmatched bases: 4. The CDR3 is 16 residues long. The CDR3 DNA reads as TGTGCCAGCAGCTTAGAGTCGGGACTAGCGACAGATACGCAGTATTTT. As protein: CASSLESGLATDTQYF. Variable domain in full (rest from reference TRBV7-6 and TRBJ2-3): GAGVSQSPRYKVTKRGQDVALRCDPISGHVSLYWYRQALGQGPEFLTYFNYEAQQDKSGLPNDRFSAERPEGSISTLTIQRTEQRDSAMYRCASSLESGLATDTQYFGPGTRLTVL.

V and J are TRBV7-9 and TRBJ2-5, with D possibly TRBD1 on 6 matching bases. CDR3 length: 15 amino acids. V dropped 3 bases and J dropped 3 bases, with 14 bases sitting between them. Germline V gives CDR1 SEHNR, CDR2 FQNEAQ (reference sequence). In DNA, the CDR3 is TGTGCCAGCAGCTTTGAACAGGGAAGGAAAGAGACCCAGTACTTC. This gives the protein CASSFEQGRKETQYF.

This chain connects TRBV9 to TRBJ1-2, with no clear D. Looked up from germline, CDR1 is SGDLS and CDR2 is YYNGEE. Trimming stripped 0 bases from V and 6 bases from J, with 9 bases between. The CDR3 is 13 amino acids. The CDR3 DNA reads TGTGCCAGCAGCGTAGTGGAGTTCGATGGCTACACCTTC. Protein sequence: CASSVVEFDGYTF.

J is TRBJ2-7 and V is TRBV13, with a weak D call TRBD1 (5 bases). Per germline, CDR1 PRHDT and CDR2 FYEKMQ (reference sequence). Trimming removed 4 bases at V and 3 bases at J, with 22 bases between. The CDR3 is 17 amino acids. CDR3 nucleotide sequence: TGTGCCAGCAGCTACCCGACAGCCTCCGGTGGGAACTACGAGCAGTACTTC. This sequence encodes CASSYPTASGGNYEQYF.

This chain links TRBV5-4 with TRBJ1-1, with 10 bases fitting TRBD1. Trimming took 9 bases from V and 2 from J; bases not matched to a gene: 7. CDR3 length: 14 amino acids. From germline, CDR1 is SGHNT and CDR2 YYREEE (reference sequence). The CDR3 sequence is CATKTGGINTEAFF. The CDR3 DNA is TGTGCCACCAAGACAGGGGGCATAAACACTGAAGCTTTCTTT. The full variable domain, in which reference TRBV5-4 and TRBJ1-1 provide the parts outside the CDR3, is ETGVTQSPTHLIKTRGQQVTLRCSSQSGHNTVSWYQQALGQGPQFIFQYYREEENGRGNFPPRFSGLQFPNYSSELNVNALELDDSALYLCATKTGGINTEAFFGQGTRLTVV.

The rearrangement uses TRBV7-6 and TRBJ2-7, with TRBD2 matching over 8 bases. The CDR3 is 18 residues long. CDR1 and CDR2 from the germline V gene are SGHVS and FNYEAQ. V was clipped by 1 base and J by 6 bases; unmatched bases: 17. CDR3 region: CASSLGAPGGGPFGEQYF. In DNA, the CDR3 is TGTGCCAGCAGCTTAGGGGCCCCTGGCGGGGGGCCCTTCGGCGAGCAGTACTTC.

The V call is TRBV14, the J call TRBJ2-7; D possibly corresponds to TRBD2 (6 bases). The CDR3 extends over 15 amino acids. Trimming cost V 3 bases and J 0 bases, with 12 bases left between them. Germline V CDR1 and CDR2: SGHDN, FVKESK. CDR3 DNA sequence: TGTGCCAGCAGCCACTGGGACTTAAGCTCCTACGAGCAGTACTTC. This gives the protein CASSHWDLSSYEQYF.